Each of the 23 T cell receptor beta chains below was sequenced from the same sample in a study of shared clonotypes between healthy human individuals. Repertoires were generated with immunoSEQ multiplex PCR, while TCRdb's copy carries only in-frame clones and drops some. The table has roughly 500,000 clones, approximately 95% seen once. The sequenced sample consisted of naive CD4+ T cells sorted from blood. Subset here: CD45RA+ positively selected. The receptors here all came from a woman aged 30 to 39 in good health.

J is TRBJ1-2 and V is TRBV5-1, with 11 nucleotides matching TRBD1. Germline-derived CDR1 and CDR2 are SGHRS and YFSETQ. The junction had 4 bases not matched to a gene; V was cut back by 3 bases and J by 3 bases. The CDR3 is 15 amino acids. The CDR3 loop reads CASSSGTGGDYGYTF. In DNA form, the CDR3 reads TGCGCCAGCAGCTCAGGGACAGGGGGAGACTATGGCTACACCTTC.

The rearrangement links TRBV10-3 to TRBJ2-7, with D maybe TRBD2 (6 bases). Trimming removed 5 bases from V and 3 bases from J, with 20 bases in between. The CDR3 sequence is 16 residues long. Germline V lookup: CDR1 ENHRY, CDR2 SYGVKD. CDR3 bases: TGTGCCATCAGTCACCAACGGGGGTTTGGAGGCTACGAGCAGTACTTC. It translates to CAISHQRGFGGYEQYF.

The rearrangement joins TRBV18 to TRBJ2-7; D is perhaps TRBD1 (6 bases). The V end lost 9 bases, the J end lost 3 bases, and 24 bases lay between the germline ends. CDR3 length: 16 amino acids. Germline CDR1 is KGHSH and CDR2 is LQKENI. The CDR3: CASLEGTMGEGYEQYF. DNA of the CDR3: TGTGCCAGTCTCGAGGGGACAATGGGTGAGGGCTACGAGCAGTACTTC.

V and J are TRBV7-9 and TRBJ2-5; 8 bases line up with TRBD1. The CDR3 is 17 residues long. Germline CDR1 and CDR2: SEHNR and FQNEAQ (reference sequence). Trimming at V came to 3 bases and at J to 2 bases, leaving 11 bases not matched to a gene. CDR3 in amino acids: CASSLLGRTGSQETQYF. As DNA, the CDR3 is TGTGCCAGCAGCTTGCTGGGGCGGACAGGGAGTCAAGAGACCCAGTACTTC.

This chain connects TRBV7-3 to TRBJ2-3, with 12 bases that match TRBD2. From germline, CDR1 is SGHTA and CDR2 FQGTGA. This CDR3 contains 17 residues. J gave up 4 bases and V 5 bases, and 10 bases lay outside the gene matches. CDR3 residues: CASSPSRLAGEPDTQYF. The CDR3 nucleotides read TGTGCCAGCAGCCCCTCAAGACTAGCGGGAGAACCAGATACGCAGTATTTT. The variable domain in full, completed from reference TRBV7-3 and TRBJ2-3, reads GAGVSQTPSNKVTEKGKYVELRCDPISGHTALYWYRQSLGQGPEFLIYFQGTGAADDSGLPNDRFFAVRPEGSVSTLKIQRTERGDSAVYLCASSPSRLAGEPDTQYFGPGTRLTVL.

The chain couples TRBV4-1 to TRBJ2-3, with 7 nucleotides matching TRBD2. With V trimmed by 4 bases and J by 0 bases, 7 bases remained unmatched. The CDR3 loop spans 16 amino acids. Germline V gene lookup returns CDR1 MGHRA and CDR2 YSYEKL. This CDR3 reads CASSRGLAVSTDTQYF. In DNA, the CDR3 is TGCGCCAGCAGCCGCGGGCTAGCGGTGAGCACAGATACGCAGTATTTT.

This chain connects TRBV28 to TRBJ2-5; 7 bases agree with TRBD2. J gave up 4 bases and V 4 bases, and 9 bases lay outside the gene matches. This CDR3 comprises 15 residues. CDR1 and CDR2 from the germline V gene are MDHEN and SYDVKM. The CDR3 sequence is CASSSRGAGAETQYF. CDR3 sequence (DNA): TGTGCCAGCAGTTCCCGTGGGGCGGGAGCAGAGACCCAGTACTTC.

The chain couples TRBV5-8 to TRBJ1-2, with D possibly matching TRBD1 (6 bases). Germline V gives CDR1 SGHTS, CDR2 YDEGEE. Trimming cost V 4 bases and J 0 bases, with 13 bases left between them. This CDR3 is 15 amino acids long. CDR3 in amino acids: CASSIGQTTNYGYTF. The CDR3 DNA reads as TGTGCCAGCAGCATTGGACAGACAACTAACTATGGCTACACCTTC.

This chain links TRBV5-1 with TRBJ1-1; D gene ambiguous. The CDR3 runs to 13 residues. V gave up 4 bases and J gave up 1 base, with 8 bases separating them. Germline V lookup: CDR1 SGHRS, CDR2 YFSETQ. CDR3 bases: TGCGCCAGCAGCCTAATGAGGAACACTGAAGCTTTCTTT. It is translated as CASSLMRNTEAFF.

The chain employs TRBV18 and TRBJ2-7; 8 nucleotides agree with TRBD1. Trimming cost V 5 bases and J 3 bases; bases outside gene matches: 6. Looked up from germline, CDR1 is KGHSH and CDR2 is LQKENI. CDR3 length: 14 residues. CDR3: CASSTRDRLYEQYF. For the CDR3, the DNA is TGTGCCAGCTCAACCCGGGACAGGCTCTACGAGCAGTACTTC.

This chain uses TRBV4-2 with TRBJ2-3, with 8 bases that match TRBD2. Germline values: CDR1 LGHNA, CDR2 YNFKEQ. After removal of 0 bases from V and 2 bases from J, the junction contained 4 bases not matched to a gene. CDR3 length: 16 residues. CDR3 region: CASSQEVAGPTDTQYF. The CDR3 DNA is TGTGCCAGCAGCCAAGAGGTAGCGGGACCCACAGATACGCAGTATTTT.

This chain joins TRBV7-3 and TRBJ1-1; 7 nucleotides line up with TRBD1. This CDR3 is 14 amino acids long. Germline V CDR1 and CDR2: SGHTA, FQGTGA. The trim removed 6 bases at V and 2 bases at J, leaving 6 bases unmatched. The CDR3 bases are TGTGCCAGCAGTCGACAGGGTGTCAACACTGAAGCTTTCTTT. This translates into CASSRQGVNTEAFF.

CDR3 residues: CASRKTSGSPYNEQFF. CDR3 bases: TGTGCCAGCAGAAAGACTAGCGGGAGTCCCTACAATGAGCAGTTCTTC. This rearrangement joins TRBV6-4 to TRBJ2-1; 12 bases are shared with TRBD2. The V segment lost 6 bases and the J segment 2 bases; nucleotides outside the gene matches: 5. The germline CDR1 and CDR2 sequences are MRHNA and SNTAGT. The CDR3 loop spans 16 amino acids.

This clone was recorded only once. The CDR3 nucleotides read TGTGCCAGCAGTACCGGAACAGCCTACGAGCAGTACTTC. It is translated as CASSTGTAYEQYF. J is TRBJ2-7 and V is TRBV2; no clear D. Germline CDR1 reads SNHLY; CDR2 reads FYNNEI. CDR3 length: 13 residues. V was cut by 5 bases and J by 2 bases, with 10 bases left in between.

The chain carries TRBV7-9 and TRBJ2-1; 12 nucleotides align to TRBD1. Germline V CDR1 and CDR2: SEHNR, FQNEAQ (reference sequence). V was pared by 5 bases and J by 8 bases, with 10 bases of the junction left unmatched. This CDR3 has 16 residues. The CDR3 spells CASSLVRDRGRDEQFF. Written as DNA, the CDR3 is TGTGCCAGCAGCCTCGTCCGGGACAGGGGGCGGGATGAGCAGTTCTTC.

The CDR3 sequence: CASSPAGTGYTEAFF. In DNA form, the CDR3 reads TGTGCCAGCTCACCCGCCGGGACAGGGTACACTGAAGCTTTCTTT. The chain employs TRBV18 and TRBJ1-1, with 9 bases matching TRBD1. Germline lookup yields CDR1 KGHSH and CDR2 LQKENI. The CDR3 loop spans 15 amino acids. The J segment lost 3 bases and the V segment lost 3 bases, leaving 5 bases of the junction unmatched.

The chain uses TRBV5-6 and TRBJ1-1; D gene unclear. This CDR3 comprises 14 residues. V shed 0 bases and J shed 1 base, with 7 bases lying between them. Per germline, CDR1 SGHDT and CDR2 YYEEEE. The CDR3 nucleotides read TGTGCCAGCAGCTTGGAATTGTCGAACACTGAAGCTTTCTTT. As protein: CASSLELSNTEAFF.

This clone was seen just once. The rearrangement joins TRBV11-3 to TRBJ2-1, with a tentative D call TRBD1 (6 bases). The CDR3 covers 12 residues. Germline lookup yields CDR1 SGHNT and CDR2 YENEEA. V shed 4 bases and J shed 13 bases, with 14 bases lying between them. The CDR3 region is CASSSGAPPQFF. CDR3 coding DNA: TGTGCCAGCAGCTCAGGGGCGCCCCCCCAGTTCTTC.

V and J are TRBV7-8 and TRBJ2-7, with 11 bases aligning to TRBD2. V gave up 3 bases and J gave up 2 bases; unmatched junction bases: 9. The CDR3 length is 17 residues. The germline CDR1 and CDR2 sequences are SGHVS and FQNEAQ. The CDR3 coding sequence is TGTGCCAGCAGCTTTCTATCCGGGACTAGCGGAACCTACGAGCAGTACTTC. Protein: CASSFLSGTSGTYEQYF.

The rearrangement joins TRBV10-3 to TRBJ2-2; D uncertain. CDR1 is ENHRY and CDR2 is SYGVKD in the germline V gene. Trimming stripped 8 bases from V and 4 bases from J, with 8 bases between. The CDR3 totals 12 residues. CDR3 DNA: TGTGCCATCTCGGCAGTCACCGGGGAGCTGTTTTTT. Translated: CAISAVTGELFF.

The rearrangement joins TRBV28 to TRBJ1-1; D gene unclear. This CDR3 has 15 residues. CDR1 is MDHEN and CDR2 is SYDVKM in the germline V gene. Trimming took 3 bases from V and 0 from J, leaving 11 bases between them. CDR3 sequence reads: CASSLPPLMNTEAFF. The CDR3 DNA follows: TGTGCCAGCAGTTTGCCCCCCCTGATGAACACTGAAGCTTTCTTT. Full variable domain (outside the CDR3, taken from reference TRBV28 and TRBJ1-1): DVKVTQSSRYLVKRTGEKVFLECVQDMDHENMFWYRQDPGLGLRLIYFSYDVKMKEKGDIPEGYSVSREKKERFSLILESASTNQTSMYLCASSLPPLMNTEAFFGQGTRLTVV.

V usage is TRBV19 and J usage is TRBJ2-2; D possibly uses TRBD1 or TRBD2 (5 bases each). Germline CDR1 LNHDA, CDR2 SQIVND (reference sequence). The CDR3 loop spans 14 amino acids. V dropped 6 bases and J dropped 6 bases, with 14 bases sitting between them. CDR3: CASSRDPIAGELFF. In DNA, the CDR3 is TGTGCCAGTAGCCGGGACCCTATAGCCGGGGAGCTGTTTTTT.

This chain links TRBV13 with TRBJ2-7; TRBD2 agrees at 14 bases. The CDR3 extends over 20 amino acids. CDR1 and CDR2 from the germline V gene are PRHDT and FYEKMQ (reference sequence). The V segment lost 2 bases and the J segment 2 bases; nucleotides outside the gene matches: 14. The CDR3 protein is CASSLTARLAGGPGAYEQYF. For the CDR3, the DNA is TGTGCCAGCAGCTTAACGGCCCGACTAGCGGGAGGGCCTGGGGCCTACGAGCAGTACTTC.